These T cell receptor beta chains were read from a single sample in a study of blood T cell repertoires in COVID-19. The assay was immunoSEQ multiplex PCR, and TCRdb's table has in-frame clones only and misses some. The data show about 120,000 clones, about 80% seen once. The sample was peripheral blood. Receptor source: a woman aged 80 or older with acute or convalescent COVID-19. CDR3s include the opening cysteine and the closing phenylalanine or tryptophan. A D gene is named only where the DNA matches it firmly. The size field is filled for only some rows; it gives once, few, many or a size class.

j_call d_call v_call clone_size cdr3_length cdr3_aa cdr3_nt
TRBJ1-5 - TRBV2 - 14 CASSETRGGQPQHF TGTGCCAGCAGTGAAACCCGGGGAGGTCAGCCCCAGCATTTT
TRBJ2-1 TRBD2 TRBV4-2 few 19 CASSQDYGTSGGFYNEQFF TGTGCCAGCAGCCAAGATTACGGGACTAGCGGGGGGTTCTACAATGAGCAGTTCTTC
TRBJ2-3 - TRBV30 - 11 CAFSGGDTQYF TGTGCCTTCTCGGGTGGAGATACGCAGTATTTT
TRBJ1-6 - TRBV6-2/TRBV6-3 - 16 CASSSRDTVKVSPLHF TGTGCCAGCAGTTCCCGGGACACGGTGAAGGTATCACCCCTCCACTTT
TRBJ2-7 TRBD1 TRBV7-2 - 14 CASSLEDRGYEQYF TGTGCCAGCAGCTTAGAGGACAGGGGGTACGAGCAGTACTTC
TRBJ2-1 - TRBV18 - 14 CASSPTGKDYEQFF TGTGCCAGCTCACCGACGGGGAAGGACTATGAGCAGTTCTTC
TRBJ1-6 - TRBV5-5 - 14 CASSPGDYNSPLHF TGTGCCAGCAGCCCGGGGGACTATAATTCACCCCTCCACTTT
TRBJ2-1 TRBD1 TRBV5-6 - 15 CASSVTGQSYNEQFF TGTGCCAGCAGCGTAACGGGACAGAGCTACAATGAGCAGTTCTTC
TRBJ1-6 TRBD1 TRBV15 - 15 CATSENGQENSPLHF TGTGCCACCAGCGAAAATGGACAGGAGAATTCACCCCTCCACTTT
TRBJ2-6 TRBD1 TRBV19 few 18 CASSIDPRQGPGANVLTF TGTGCCAGTAGTATAGATCCCCGACAGGGCCCTGGGGCCAACGTCCTGACTTTC
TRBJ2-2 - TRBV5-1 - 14 CASRWGLNTGELFF TGCGCCAGCAGATGGGGACTGAACACCGGGGAGCTGTTTTTT
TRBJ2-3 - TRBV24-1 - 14 CATSGSSGPDTQYF TGTGCCACCAGTGGGTCCAGCGGACCAGATACGCAGTATTTT
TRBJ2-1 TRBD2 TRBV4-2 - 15 CASSLLGGGENEQFF TGTGCCAGCAGCCTGTTGGGCGGGGGGGAAAATGAGCAGTTCTTC
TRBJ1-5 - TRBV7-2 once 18 CASSLRGGGSRVGQPQHF TGTGCCAGCAGCCTCAGGGGCGGGGGGAGCAGAGTTGGTCAGCCCCAGCATTTT
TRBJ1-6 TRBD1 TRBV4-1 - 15 CASSQMTGPSSPLHF TGCGCCAGCAGCCAAATGACAGGGCCTTCTTCACCCCTCCACTTT
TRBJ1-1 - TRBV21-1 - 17 CASTNPGQGAEANEAFF TGTGCCAGCACCAACCCGGGACAGGGCGCGGAAGCTAATGAAGCTTTCTTT
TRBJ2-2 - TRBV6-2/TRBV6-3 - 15 CASSHSRANTGELFF TGTGCCAGCAGTCATAGCCGAGCGAACACCGGGGAGCTGTTTTTT
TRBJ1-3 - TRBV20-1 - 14 CSASYSSSGNTIYF TGCAGTGCGAGTTACAGCAGCTCTGGAAACACCATATATTTT
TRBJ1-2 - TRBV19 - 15 CASSPSPGLRYGYTF TGTGCCAGTAGCCCTAGTCCGGGACTGAGATATGGCTACACCTTC
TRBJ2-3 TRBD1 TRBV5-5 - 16 CASSGGQGQGIDTQYF TGTGCCAGCAGCGGTGGACAGGGGCAGGGTATAGATACGCAGTATTTT
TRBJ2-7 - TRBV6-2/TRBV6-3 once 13 CASSYLAGYEQYF TGTGCCAGCAGTTACTTGGCGGGCTACGAGCAGTACTTC
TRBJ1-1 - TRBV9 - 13 CASSLTVDTEAFF TGTGCCAGCAGCCTCACAGTAGACACTGAAGCTTTCTTT
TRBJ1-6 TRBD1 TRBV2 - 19 CASSVIGGPKLSYNSPLHF TGTGCCAGCAGCGTAATAGGGGGCCCGAAACTGAGTTATAATTCACCCCTCCACTTT
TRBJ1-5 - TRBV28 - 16 CASRVLGQNSNQPQHF TGTGCCAGCAGGGTTCTTGGGCAGAATAGCAATCAGCCCCAGCATTTT
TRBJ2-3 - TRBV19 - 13 CASSPWPPDTQYF TGTGCCAGTAGTCCATGGCCTCCAGATACGCAGTATTTT
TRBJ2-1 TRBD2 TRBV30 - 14 CAWRVGLADNEQFF TGTGCCTGGAGGGTAGGGCTAGCGGACAATGAGCAGTTCTTC
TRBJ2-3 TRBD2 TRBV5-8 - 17 CASSTSGAGGLGDTQYF TGTGCCAGCAGCACCTCCGGGGCGGGGGGCCTTGGAGATACGCAGTATTTT
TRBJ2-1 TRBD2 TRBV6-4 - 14 CASSRGGGYNEQFF TGTGCCAGCAGCCGGGGCGGGGGTTACAATGAGCAGTTCTTC
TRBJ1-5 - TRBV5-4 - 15 CASSKNGGSNQPQHF TGTGCCAGCAGCAAAAACGGGGGGAGCAATCAGCCCCAGCATTTT
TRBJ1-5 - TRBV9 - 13 CASSAGTSQPQHF TGTGCCAGCAGCGCCGGGACATCACAGCCCCAGCATTTT
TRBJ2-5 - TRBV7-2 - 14 CASSLAPVWETQYF TGTGCCAGCAGCTTAGCCCCAGTTTGGGAGACCCAGTACTTC
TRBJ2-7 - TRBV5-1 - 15 CASSLIRVSGDEQYF TGCGCCAGCAGCTTGATCCGGGTCTCAGGGGACGAGCAGTACTTC
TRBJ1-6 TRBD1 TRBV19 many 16 CASSIAATGTNSPLHF TGTGCCAGTAGTATAGCGGCGACAGGGACAAATTCACCCCTCCACTTT
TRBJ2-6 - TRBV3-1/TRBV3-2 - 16 CASSQEQYSGANVLTF TGTGCCAGCAGCCAGGAACAGTACTCTGGGGCCAACGTCCTGACTTTC
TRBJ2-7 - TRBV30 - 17 CAWSRSWTETSSYEQYF TGTGCCTGGAGTCGGTCCTGGACAGAGACAAGCTCCTACGAGCAGTACTTC
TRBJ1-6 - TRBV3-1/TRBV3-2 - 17 CASSQELGRAGGSPLHF TGTGCCAGCAGCCAAGAACTGGGGAGGGCAGGTGGGTCACCCCTCCACTTT
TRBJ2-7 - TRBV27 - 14 CASSFRQGIGEQYF TGTGCCAGCAGTTTTAGGCAGGGGATAGGGGAGCAGTACTTC
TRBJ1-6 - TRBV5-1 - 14 CASSPGGVNSPLHF TGCGCCAGCAGCCCCGGAGGAGTTAATTCACCCCTCCACTTT
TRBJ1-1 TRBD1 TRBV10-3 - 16 CAISLGQGEGNTEAFF TGTGCCATCAGTTTGGGACAGGGAGAGGGAAACACTGAAGCTTTCTTT
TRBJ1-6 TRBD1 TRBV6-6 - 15 CASSPRDRANSPLHF TGTGCCAGCAGCCCCCGGGACAGGGCCAATTCACCCCTCCACTTT
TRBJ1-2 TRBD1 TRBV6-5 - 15 CASSLGQANLYGYTF TGTGCCAGCAGTTTGGGACAGGCTAATCTCTATGGCTACACCTTC
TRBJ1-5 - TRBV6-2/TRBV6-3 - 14 CASSYRGVGQPQHF TGTGCCAGCAGTTACCGCGGGGTGGGACAGCCCCAGCATTTT
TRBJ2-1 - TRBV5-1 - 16 CASSLGYEPFYNEQFF TGCGCCAGCAGCTTGGGGTATGAGCCTTTTTACAATGAGCAGTTCTTC